Shown below are 25 T cell receptor beta chains from a single sample sequenced in a study of cytomegalovirus exposure and HLA in healthy donors. 13 Jbeta primers and 60 Vbeta primers were used for the PCR. Clones were read by immunoSEQ multiplex PCR, and TCRdb kept only the in-frame ones, dropping some. There are 90,000 to 120,000 clones in the sample; over 65% occur only once, and 12% to 15% lies in the top ten. The sample was PBMCs. These receptors all stem from a woman aged 40 to 50 in good health and CMV-seropositive.

J is TRBJ2-3 and V is TRBV4-2; D is unclear. V was pared by 0 bases and J by 3 bases, with 7 bases between. The CDR3 loop spans 14 amino acids. Per the germline V gene, CDR1 is LGHNA and CDR2 is YNFKEQ. The CDR3 loop is CASSQDLLTDTQYF. CDR3 DNA sequence: TGTGCCAGCAGCCAAGATCTCCTTACAGATACGCAGTATTTT.

This chain links TRBV6-1 with TRBJ2-7; 8 bases are a match to TRBD1. This CDR3 region has 13 residues. Looked up from germline, CDR1 is MNHNS and CDR2 is SASEGT. V shed 4 bases, J shed 3 bases, and the junction held 2 bases outside the gene matches. This CDR3 reads CASSVTGGYEQYF. The DNA for the CDR3 is TGTGCCAGCAGTGTAACAGGGGGCTACGAGCAGTACTTC.

The V gene is TRBV19, the J gene TRBJ2-3, with D hard to call. V was trimmed by 5 bases and J by 6 bases, leaving 9 bases between them. CDR3 length: 12 residues. CDR1 and CDR2 from the germline V gene are LNHDA and SQIVND (reference sequence). In DNA, the CDR3 is TGTGCCAGTAGTCCTCTAGAGGATACGCAGTATTTT. It translates to CASSPLEDTQYF.

The chain is built from TRBV27 and TRBJ1-1; 8 bases line up with TRBD1. Germline trimming cut 5 bases from V and 4 bases from J; bases unmatched to any gene: 3. Germline V CDR1 and CDR2: MNHEY, SMNVEV (reference sequence). The CDR3 has 13 residues. This chain's CDR3 is CASSDRGRTEAFF. Written as DNA, the CDR3 is TGTGCCAGCAGTGACAGGGGCCGCACTGAAGCTTTCTTT.

The V call is TRBV19, the J call TRBJ1-4; D is possibly TRBD1 (5 bases). This CDR3 spans 14 amino acids. With 3 bases removed from V and 6 bases from J, the gap between germline ends came to 11 bases. Germline CDR1 and CDR2: LNHDA and SQIVND (reference sequence). The CDR3 spells CASSIWGADEKLFF. The DNA of the CDR3 is TGTGCCAGTAGTATTTGGGGCGCCGATGAAAAACTGTTTTTT.

CDR3 sequence: CASSSTGQPQHF. DNA of the CDR3: TGTGCCAGCAGCTCTACAGGACAGCCCCAGCATTTT. J is TRBJ1-5 and V is TRBV9; tentative D call: TRBD1 (5 bases). From germline, CDR1 is SGDLS and CDR2 YYNGEE. The ends were cut back, 4 bases at V and 7 bases at J, with 9 bases in the middle. CDR3 length equals 12 residues.

This chain connects TRBV29-1 to TRBJ1-2; perhaps TRBD1 as D (6 bases). CDR3 size: 13 residues. Per the germline V gene, CDR1 is SQVTM and CDR2 is ANQGSEA. Between the trimmed V and J ends, which lost 4 bases and 2 bases, there was a span of 11 bases. CDR3 loop: CSVGGGINYGYTF. The CDR3, as DNA: TGCAGCGTTGGGGGGGGCATCAACTATGGCTACACCTTC.

The rearrangement joins TRBV30 to TRBJ1-1; D not resolved. The CDR3 contains 13 residues. V was pared by 0 bases and J by 10 bases, with 15 bases between. Germline V gene sequence: CDR1 GTSNPN, CDR2 SVGIG (reference sequence). The CDR3 spells CAWSVGGSSVAFF. For the CDR3, the DNA is TGTGCCTGGAGTGTAGGAGGAAGCTCAGTAGCTTTCTTT.

This clone was detected a few times. The chain joins TRBV6-6 to TRBJ1-4, with 7 bases aligning to TRBD1. The trim removed 6 bases at V and 9 bases at J, leaving 7 bases unmatched. CDR3 length: 13 residues. Germline CDR1 is MNHNY and CDR2 is SVGAGI (reference sequence). The CDR3 is CASRDRAVQKLFF. CDR3 DNA sequence: TGTGCCAGCAGAGACAGGGCCGTTCAAAAACTGTTTTTT.

This clone was counted only a few times. The V gene is TRBV9, the J gene TRBJ2-3; tentative D call: TRBD2 (5 bases). There are 15 residues in the CDR3. Trimming stripped 2 bases from V and 3 bases from J, with 13 bases between. The germline gives CDR1 SGDLS, CDR2 YYNGEE. As DNA, the CDR3 is TGTGCCAGCAGCGTCTCTCGACTAACAACAGATACGCAGTATTTT. It translates to CASSVSRLTTDTQYF.

This chain uses TRBV6-4 with TRBJ1-5; a weak D match, TRBD1 (6 bases). The V gene's germline CDR1 is MRHNA and CDR2 SNTAGT. The CDR3 totals 13 residues. With 6 bases removed from V and 7 bases from J, the gap between germline ends came to 13 bases. In nucleotides, the CDR3 is TGTGCCAGCAGCCAGGGAGGGGGACAGCCCCAGCATTTT. Protein sequence: CASSQGGGQPQHF.

The CDR3 protein is CASRIAGGLGDTQYF. CDR3 in DNA: TGTGCCAGCAGAATAGCGGGGGGGCTGGGAGATACGCAGTATTTT. The chain joins TRBV6-5 to TRBJ2-3; 11 nucleotides line up with TRBD2. Germline trimming cut 6 bases from V and 5 bases from J; bases unmatched to any gene: 7. Per germline, CDR1 MNHEY and CDR2 SVGAGI. This CDR3 has 15 residues.

V usage is TRBV28 and J usage is TRBJ1-3, with 9 bases identical to TRBD1. V dropped 8 bases and J dropped 3; count of bases not matched to a gene: 11. CDR1 MDHEN and CDR2 SYDVKM come from the germline V gene. The CDR3 sequence is 16 residues long. Written as DNA, the CDR3 is TGTGCCAGCCAGGGACAGGGTTTCTTCGGTGGAAACACCATATATTTT. It yields the protein CASQGQGFFGGNTIYF.

This clone was seen only a few times. The rearrangement uses TRBV4-3 and TRBJ2-2, with 12 bases matching TRBD2. The CDR3 is 17 residues long. V shed 1 base and J 7 bases; nucleotides not matched to a gene: 7. Germline values: CDR1 LGHNA, CDR2 YSLEER. CDR3 sequence reads: CASSQGLAGGRGGELFF. DNA of the CDR3: TGCGCCAGCAGCCAAGGGCTAGCGGGGGGGCGGGGCGGGGAGCTGTTTTTT.

This chain links TRBV5-6 with TRBJ2-5, with D perhaps matching TRBD1 (6 bases). Per the germline V gene, CDR1 is SGHDT and CDR2 is YYEEEE. This CDR3 is 13 amino acids long. V lost 5 bases to trimming and J lost 5 bases, with 13 bases between them. CDR3: CASSVGGGETQYF. The CDR3 DNA follows: TGTGCCAGCAGTGTTGGGGGCGGGGAGACCCAGTACTTC. The full variable domain, in which reference TRBV5-6 and TRBJ2-5 provide the parts outside the CDR3, is DAGVTQSPTHLIKTRGQQVTLRCSPKSGHDTVSWYQQALGQGPQFIFQYYEEEERQRGNFPDRFSGHQFPNYSSELNVNALLLGDSALYLCASSVGGGETQYFGPGTRLLVL.

The chain uses TRBV9 and TRBJ2-7; TRBD1 matches at 9 bases. The germline CDR1 and CDR2 sequences are SGDLS and YYNGEE. Losses at the gene ends were 4 bases for V and 6 bases for J; bases not matched to a gene: 14. This CDR3 is built from 16 residues. The CDR3 loop reads CASSPRGQGLPSEQYF. As DNA, the CDR3 is TGTGCCAGCAGCCCCCGGGGACAGGGACTCCCATCCGAGCAGTACTTC.

This clone was seen a single time. The chain links TRBV2 to TRBJ1-6; no definite D call. Germline CDR1 reads SNHLY; CDR2 reads FYNNEI. V lost 8 bases and J lost 10, with 12 bases in between. The CDR3 extends over 12 amino acids. In DNA form, the CDR3 reads TGTGCCAGCGAAAACTTGTGGTCACCCCTCCACTTT. Its translation is CASENLWSPLHF.

This rearrangement joins TRBV5-6 to TRBJ1-6, with TRBD1 as a possible D gene (5 bases). Trimming pared 1 base from V and 4 bases from J, leaving 9 bases between. The CDR3 is 15 residues long. Looked up from germline, CDR1 is SGHDT and CDR2 is YYEEEE. CDR3 amino acids: CASSLKGRYNSPLHF. The CDR3 nucleotides are TGTGCCAGCAGCTTGAAGGGGCGATATAATTCACCCCTCCACTTT.

The chain joins TRBV7-9 to TRBJ1-3, with TRBD1 as a possible D gene (5 bases). The CDR3 runs to 14 residues. V gave up 10 bases and J gave up 0 bases, with 13 bases separating them. Germline V gene sequence: CDR1 SEHNR, CDR2 FQNEAQ (reference sequence). The CDR3 region is CANDGGSSGNTIYF. The DNA of the CDR3 is TGTGCCAACGACGGGGGTAGCTCTGGAAACACCATATATTTT.

J is TRBJ2-3 and V is TRBV4-3; D may be TRBD2 (7 bases). CDR3 length: 14 amino acids. CDR1 is LGHNA and CDR2 is YSLEER in the germline V gene. Trimming cost V 0 bases and J 6 bases, with 10 bases left between them. In DNA form, the CDR3 reads TGCGCCAGCAGCCAAGAGGGGGGGCAGGATACGCAGTATTTT. It yields the protein CASSQEGGQDTQYF.

The chain has TRBV30 and TRBJ1-1; a weak D match, TRBD1 (5 bases). Germline V gene sequence: CDR1 GTSNPN, CDR2 SVGIG (reference sequence). V was pared by 3 bases and J by 3 bases, with 11 bases between. The CDR3 loop spans 13 amino acids. The CDR3 is CAWRQGWDTEAFF. The CDR3, as DNA: TGTGCCTGGAGGCAGGGATGGGACACTGAAGCTTTCTTT.

The chain recombines TRBV27 with TRBJ2-7, with TRBD1 matching 9 bases. CDR1 and CDR2 from the germline V gene are MNHEY and SMNVEV (reference sequence). This CDR3 is 16 amino acids long. V lost 5 bases, J lost 0 bases, and 8 bases stayed unmatched. The CDR3 DNA reads as TGTGCCAGCAGTCTATTACAGGGGGCGAGCTCCTACGAGCAGTACTTC. Its protein product is CASSLLQGASSYEQYF.

The sample holds one count of this clone. The chain links TRBV19 to TRBJ1-5, with a tentative D call TRBD1 (6 bases). The CDR3 is made up of 14 amino acids. Trimming shortened V by 6 bases and J by 1 base, and 10 bases separated the two germline ends. The germline gives CDR1 LNHDA, CDR2 SQIVND (reference sequence). CDR3 nucleotide sequence: TGTGCCAGTAGACAGGGCGGAAGCAATCAGCCCCAGCATTTT. This encodes CASRQGGSNQPQHF.

The genes are TRBV9 and TRBJ1-6; unclear D gene. V was trimmed by 0 bases and J by 5 bases, leaving 6 bases between them. Per the germline V gene, CDR1 is SGDLS and CDR2 is YYNGEE. This CDR3 has 14 residues. The CDR3 sequence: CASSVGGDNSPLHF. For the CDR3, the DNA is TGTGCCAGCAGCGTAGGAGGTGATAATTCACCCCTCCACTTT. The full variable domain, its missing parts supplied by reference TRBV9 and TRBJ1-6, is DSGVTQTPKHLITATGQRVTLRCSPRSGDLSVYWYQQSLDQGLQFLIQYYNGEERAKGNILERFSAQQFPDLHSELNLSSLELGDSALYFCASSVGGDNSPLHFGNGTRLTVT.

This clone was seen just once. The rearrangement uses TRBV5-6 and TRBJ2-7; D might be TRBD1 (6 bases). The CDR3 consists of 13 residues. Deletions cut 3 bases from V and 3 bases from J, with 10 bases between. Germline assignment: CDR1 SGHDT and CDR2 YYEEEE. The CDR3 DNA sequence: TGTGCCAGCAGCTCCGGGACAAACTACGAGCAGTACTTC. Amino acid sequence: CASSSGTNYEQYF.